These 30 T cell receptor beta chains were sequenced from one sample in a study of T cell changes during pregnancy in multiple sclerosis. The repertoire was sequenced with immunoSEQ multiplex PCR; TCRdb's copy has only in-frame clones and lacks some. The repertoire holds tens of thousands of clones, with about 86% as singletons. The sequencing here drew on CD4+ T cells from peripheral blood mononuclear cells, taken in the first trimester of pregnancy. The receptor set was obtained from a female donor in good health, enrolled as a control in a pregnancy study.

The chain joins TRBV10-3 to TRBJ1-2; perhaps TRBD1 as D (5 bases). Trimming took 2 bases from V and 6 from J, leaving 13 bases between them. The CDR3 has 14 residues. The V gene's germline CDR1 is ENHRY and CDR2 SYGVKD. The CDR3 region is CAISEGGGGDGYTF. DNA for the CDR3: TGTGCCATCAGTGAGGGGGGAGGAGGCGATGGCTACACCTTC.

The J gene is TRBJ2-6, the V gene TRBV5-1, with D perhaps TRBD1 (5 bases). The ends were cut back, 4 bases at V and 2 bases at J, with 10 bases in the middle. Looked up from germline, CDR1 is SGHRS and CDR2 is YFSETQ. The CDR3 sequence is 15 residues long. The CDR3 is CASSEGAAGANVLTF. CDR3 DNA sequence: TGCGCCAGCAGCGAAGGGGCTGCTGGGGCCAACGTCCTGACTTTC.

CDR3 nucleotides: TGTGCCAGCAGCTTCCGAACTAGTACCTACGAGCAGTACTTC. The encoded protein is CASSFRTSTYEQYF. V gene TRBV5-6 combines with J gene TRBJ2-7; a possible D gene is TRBD2 (5 bases). Germline CDR1 and CDR2: SGHDT and YYEEEE. This CDR3 spans 14 amino acids. Trimming left V 2 bases short and J 2 bases short, with 11 bases between.

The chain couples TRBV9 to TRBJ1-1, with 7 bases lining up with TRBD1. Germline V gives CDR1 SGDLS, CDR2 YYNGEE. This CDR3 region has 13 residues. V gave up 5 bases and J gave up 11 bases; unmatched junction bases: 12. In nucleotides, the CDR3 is TGTGCCAGCAGTCCCCCAGGGGGTATGGGCGCTTTCTTT. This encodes CASSPPGGMGAFF.

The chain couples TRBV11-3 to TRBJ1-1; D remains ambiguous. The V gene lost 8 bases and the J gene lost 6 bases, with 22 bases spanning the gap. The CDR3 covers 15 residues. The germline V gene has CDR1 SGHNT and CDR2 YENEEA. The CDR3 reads CASLARSGVGAEAFF. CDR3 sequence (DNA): TGTGCCAGCCTCGCCCGGAGCGGGGTTGGCGCTGAAGCTTTCTTT.

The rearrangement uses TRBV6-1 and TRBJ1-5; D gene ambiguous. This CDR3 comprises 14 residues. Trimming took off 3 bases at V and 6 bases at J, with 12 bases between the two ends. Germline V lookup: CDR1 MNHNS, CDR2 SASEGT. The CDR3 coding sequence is TGTGCCAGCAGTGACGCCGTAATCGGTCAGCCCCAGCATTTT. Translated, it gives CASSDAVIGQPQHF.

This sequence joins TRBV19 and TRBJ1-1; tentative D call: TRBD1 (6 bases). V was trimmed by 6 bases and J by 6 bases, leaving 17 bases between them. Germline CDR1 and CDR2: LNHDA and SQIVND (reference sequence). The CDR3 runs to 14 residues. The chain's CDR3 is CASSTGNLGAEAFF. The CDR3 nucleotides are TGTGCCAGTAGCACAGGGAATTTAGGAGCTGAAGCTTTCTTT.

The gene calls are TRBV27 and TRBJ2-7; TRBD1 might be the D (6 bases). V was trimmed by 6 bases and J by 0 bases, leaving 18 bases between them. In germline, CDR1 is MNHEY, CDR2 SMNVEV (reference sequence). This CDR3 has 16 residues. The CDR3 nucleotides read TGTGCCAGCAGGAAGGGGTTCGGACAGACCTCCTACGAGCAGTACTTC. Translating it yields CASRKGFGQTSYEQYF.

In DNA, the CDR3 is TGTGCCAGCAGCAAAGGGACAGGGGGCTCCTACGAGCAGTACTTC. Translated: CASSKGTGGSYEQYF. The gene calls are TRBV21-1 and TRBJ2-7; TRBD1, as called in the table, went unchecked against the DNA. TRBV21-1 is labeled a pseudogene. This CDR3 is 15 amino acids long.

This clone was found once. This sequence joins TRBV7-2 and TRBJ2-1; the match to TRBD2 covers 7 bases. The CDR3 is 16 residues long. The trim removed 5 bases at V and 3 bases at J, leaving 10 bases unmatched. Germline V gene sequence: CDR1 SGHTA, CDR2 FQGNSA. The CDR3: CASSRGRGSYYNEQFF. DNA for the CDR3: TGTGCCAGCAGCAGAGGGCGGGGGAGCTACTACAATGAGCAGTTCTTC.

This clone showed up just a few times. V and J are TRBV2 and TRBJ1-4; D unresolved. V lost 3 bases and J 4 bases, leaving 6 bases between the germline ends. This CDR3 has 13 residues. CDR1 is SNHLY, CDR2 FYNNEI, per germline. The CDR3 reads CASSDRDNEKLFF. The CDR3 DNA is TGTGCCAGCAGTGACCGGGATAATGAAAAACTGTTTTTT.

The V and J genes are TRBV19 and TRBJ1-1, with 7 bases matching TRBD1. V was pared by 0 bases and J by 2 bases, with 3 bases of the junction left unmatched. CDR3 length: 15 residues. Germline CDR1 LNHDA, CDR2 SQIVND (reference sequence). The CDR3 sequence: CASSIETGYNTEAFF. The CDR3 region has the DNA TGTGCCAGTAGTATAGAGACAGGGTATAACACTGAAGCTTTCTTT.

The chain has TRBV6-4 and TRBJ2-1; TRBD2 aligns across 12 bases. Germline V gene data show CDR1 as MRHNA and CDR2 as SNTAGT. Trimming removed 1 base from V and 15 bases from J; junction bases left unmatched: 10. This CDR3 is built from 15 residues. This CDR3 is CASSDLGLAGSRRFF. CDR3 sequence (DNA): TGTGCCAGCAGTGACTTGGGACTAGCGGGCTCCCGCAGGTTCTTC.

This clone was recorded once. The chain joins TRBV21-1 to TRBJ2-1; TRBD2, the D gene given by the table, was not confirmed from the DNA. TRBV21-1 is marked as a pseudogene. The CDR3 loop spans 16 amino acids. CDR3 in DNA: TGTGCCAGCAGCAAAGATATCGCGGGGGCTTTTAATGAGCAGTTCTTC. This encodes CASSKDIAGAFNEQFF.

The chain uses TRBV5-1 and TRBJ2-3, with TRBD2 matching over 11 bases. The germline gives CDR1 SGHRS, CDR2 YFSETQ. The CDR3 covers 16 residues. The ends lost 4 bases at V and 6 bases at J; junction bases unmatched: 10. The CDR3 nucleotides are TGCGCCAGCAGCGGAGTAGCGGGGGGGCCCGGTGATACGCAGTATTTT. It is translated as CASSGVAGGPGDTQYF. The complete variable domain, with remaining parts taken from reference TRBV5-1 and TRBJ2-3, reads KAGVTQTPRYLIKTRGQQVTLSCSPISGHRSVSWYQQTPGQGLQFLFEYFSETQRNKGNFPGRFSGRQFSNSRSEMNVSTLELGDSALYLCASSGVAGGPGDTQYFGPGTRLTVL.

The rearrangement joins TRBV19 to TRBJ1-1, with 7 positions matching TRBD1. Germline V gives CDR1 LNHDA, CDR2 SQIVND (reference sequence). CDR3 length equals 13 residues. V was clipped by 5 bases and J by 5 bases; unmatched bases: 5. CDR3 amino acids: CASSRDRDTEAFF. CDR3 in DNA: TGTGCCAGTAGTCGCGACAGGGATACTGAAGCTTTCTTT.

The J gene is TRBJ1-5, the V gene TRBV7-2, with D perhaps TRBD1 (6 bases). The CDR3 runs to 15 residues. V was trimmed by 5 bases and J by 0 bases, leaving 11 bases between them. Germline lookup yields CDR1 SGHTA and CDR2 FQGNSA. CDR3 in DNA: TGTGCCAGCAGCGCGACAGGAGGTAGCAATCAGCCCCAGCATTTT. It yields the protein CASSATGGSNQPQHF.

For the CDR3, the DNA is TGTGCCAGCACCGTGAACAGGGGGCGTGGCAATGAGCAGTTCTTC. Its protein product is CASTVNRGRGNEQFF. The V call is TRBV11-2, the J call TRBJ2-1; 9 bases agree with TRBD1. In germline, CDR1 is SGHAT, CDR2 FQNNGV. The length of the CDR3 is 15 residues. The V segment lost 7 bases and the J segment 6 bases; nucleotides outside the gene matches: 10.

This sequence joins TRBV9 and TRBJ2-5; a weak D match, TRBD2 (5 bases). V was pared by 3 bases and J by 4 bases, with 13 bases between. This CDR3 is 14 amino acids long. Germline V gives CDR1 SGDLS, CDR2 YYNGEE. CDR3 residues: CASSGGGPGETQYF. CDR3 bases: TGTGCCAGCAGCGGTGGAGGACCAGGAGAGACCCAGTACTTC.

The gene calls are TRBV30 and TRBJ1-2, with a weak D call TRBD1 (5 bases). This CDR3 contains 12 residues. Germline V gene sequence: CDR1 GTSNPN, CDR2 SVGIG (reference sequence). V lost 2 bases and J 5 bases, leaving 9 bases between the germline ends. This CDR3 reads CAWSSGGYGYTF. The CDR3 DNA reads TGTGCCTGGAGTTCCGGGGGATATGGCTACACCTTC.

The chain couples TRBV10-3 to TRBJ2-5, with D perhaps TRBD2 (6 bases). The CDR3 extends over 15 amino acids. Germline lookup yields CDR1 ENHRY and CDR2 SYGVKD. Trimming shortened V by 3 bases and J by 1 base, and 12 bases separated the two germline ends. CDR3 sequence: CAISDGGEAQETQYF. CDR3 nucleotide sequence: TGTGCCATCAGTGACGGAGGGGAGGCCCAAGAGACCCAGTACTTC.

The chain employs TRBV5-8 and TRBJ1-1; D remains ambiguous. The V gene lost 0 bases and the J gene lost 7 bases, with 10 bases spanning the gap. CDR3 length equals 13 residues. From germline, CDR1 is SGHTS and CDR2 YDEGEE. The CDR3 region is CASSLVAGLEAFF. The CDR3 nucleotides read TGTGCCAGCAGCTTGGTGGCAGGCCTTGAAGCTTTCTTT.

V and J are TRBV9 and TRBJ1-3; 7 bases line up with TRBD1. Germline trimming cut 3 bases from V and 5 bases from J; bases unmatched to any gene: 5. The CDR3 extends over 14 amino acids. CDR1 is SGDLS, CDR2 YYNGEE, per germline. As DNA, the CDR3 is TGTGCCAGCAGCGCCGACAGGGCAAGAAACACCATATATTTT. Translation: CASSADRARNTIYF.

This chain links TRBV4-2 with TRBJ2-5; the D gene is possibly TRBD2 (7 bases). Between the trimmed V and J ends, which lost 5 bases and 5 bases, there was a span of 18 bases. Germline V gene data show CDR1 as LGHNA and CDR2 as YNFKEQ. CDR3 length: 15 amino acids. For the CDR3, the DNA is TGTGCCAGCAGCGGCTCCACAGGGAGGGGGGAGACCCAGTACTTC. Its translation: CASSGSTGRGETQYF.

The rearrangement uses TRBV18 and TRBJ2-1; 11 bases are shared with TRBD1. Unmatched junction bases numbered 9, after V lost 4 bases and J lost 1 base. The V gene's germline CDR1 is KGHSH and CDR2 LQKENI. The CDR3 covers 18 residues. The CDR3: CASSLADRGRGSYNEQFF. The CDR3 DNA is TGTGCCAGCTCACTAGCGGACAGGGGGCGCGGGTCCTACAATGAGCAGTTCTTC.

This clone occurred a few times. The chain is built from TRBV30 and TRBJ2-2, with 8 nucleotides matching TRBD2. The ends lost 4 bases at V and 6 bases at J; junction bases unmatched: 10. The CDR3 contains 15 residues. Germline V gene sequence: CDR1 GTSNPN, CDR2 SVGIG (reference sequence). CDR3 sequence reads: CAWTLGGALPGELFF. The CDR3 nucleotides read TGTGCCTGGACCCTCGGGGGGGCACTCCCCGGGGAGCTGTTTTTT.

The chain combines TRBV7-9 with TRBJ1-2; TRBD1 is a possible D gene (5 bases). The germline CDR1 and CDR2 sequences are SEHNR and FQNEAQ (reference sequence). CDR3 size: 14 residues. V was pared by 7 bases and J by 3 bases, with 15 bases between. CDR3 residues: CASINPDSHYGYTF. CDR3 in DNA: TGTGCCAGCATCAACCCCGACAGTCACTATGGCTACACCTTC.

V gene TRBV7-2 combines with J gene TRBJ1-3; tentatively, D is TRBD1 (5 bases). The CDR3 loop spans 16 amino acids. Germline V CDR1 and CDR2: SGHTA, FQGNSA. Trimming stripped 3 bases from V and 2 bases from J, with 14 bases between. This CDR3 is CASSLGAGMTGNTIYF. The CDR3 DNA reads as TGTGCCAGCAGCTTGGGTGCAGGGATGACTGGAAACACCATATATTTT.

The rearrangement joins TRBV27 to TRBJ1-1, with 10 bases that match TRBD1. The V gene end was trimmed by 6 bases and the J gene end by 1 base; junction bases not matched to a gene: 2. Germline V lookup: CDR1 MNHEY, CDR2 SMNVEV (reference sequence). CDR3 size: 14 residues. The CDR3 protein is CASRRDRGNTEAFF. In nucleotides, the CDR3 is TGTGCCAGCAGGCGGGACAGGGGGAACACTGAAGCTTTCTTT.

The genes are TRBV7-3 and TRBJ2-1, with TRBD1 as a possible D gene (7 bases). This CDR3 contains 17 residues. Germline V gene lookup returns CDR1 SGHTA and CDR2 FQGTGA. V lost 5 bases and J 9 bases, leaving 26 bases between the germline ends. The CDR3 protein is CASSPPGQALQGGEQFF. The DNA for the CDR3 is TGTGCCAGCAGCCCACCAGGGCAGGCCCTCCAGGGGGGTGAGCAGTTCTTC.